The 3 T cell receptor beta chains reported below all come from one sample, sequenced in a study of T cell repertoires in cytomegalovirus infection. TCRdb passed the reads through MiXCR, listing each CDR3 protein once. The sample carries some 940,000 distinct CDR3 sequences, 31% recorded once. No antigens are known for them. Source: cultured CD8+ T cells from PBMCs, taken from culture after CMV antigen stimulation. The receptor source for this set is a human donor in good health (CMV status not recorded). Some clones in this sample may be carry-over from other donors' samples.

This clonotype was counted a few times. This chain uses TRBV6-1 with TRBJ2-1; possible D gene TRBD1, 6 bases. In germline, CDR1 is MNHNS, CDR2 SASEGT. Trimming removed 5 bases at V and 10 bases at J, with 15 bases between. This CDR3 spans 13 amino acids. The CDR3 is CASSWDTLWEQFF. CDR3 sequence (DNA): TGTGCCAGCAGTTGGGACACTCTCTGGGAGCAGTTCTTC.

The gene calls are TRBV20-1 and TRBJ2-7; D might be TRBD1 (5 bases). This CDR3 contains 15 residues. Per the germline V gene, CDR1 is DFQATT and CDR2 is SNEGSKA (reference sequence). The V and J ends lost 6 bases and 0 bases respectively, with 18 bases between them. The CDR3 DNA follows: TGCAGTGCCAAGAGGTCGACAGAGAGCTCCTACGAGCAGTACTTC. This codes for CSAKRSTESSYEQYF.

The rearrangement joins TRBV20-1 to TRBJ2-7; possibly TRBD1 for D (6 bases). The CDR3 has 13 amino acids. The germline V gene encodes CDR1 DFQATT and CDR2 SNEGSKA (reference sequence). Trimming stripped 5 bases from V and 0 bases from J, with 11 bases between. This CDR3 reads CSAGGHFSYEQYF. The CDR3 nucleotides read TGCAGTGCTGGGGGACACTTCTCCTACGAGCAGTACTTC.